One and the same sample provided the 31 T cell receptor beta chains below, sequenced in a study of cytomegalovirus exposure and HLA in healthy donors. 13 Jbeta primers and 60 Vbeta primers were used for the PCR. Method: immunoSEQ multiplex PCR; TCRdb's copy keeps in-frame clones and lacks some. This sample yields some 110,000 clones, of which around 74% are seen a single time; around 4.8% belongs to the top ten. Sequencing used PBMCs. The receptors stem from a young man in good health and CMV-seropositive.

The chain has TRBV6-5 and TRBJ1-1; the D gene is possibly TRBD1 (5 bases). V lost 0 bases, J lost 5 bases, and 10 bases lay in between. CDR3 size: 14 residues. Germline V gene sequence: CDR1 MNHEY, CDR2 SVGAGI. In DNA, the CDR3 is TGTGCCAGCAGTTACTCGCCCAGGGTAACTGAAGCTTTCTTT. Protein product: CASSYSPRVTEAFF.

This sequence joins TRBV10-1 and TRBJ2-5; TRBD1 agrees at 7 bases. Near its end, the DNA agrees better with TRBJ2-7, so the J call may be wrong. The germline V gene encodes CDR1 WNHNN and CDR2 SYGVQD (reference sequence). The CDR3 spans 14 residues. This CDR3 is CASSGDSRSYEQYF. CDR3 DNA sequence: TGCGCCAGCAGTGGGGACAGCCGCTCCTACGAGCAGTACTTC.

Note on this clone: The junction departs from the called germline gene at one end, perhaps through a read error. The chain combines TRBV7-9 with TRBJ1-4; TRBD1 agrees at 7 bases. Germline values: CDR1 SEHNR, CDR2 FQNEAQ (reference sequence). This CDR3 region has 14 residues. The CDR3 region is CSSSLGGPNEKLFF. The CDR3 bases are TGTTCCAGCAGCTTAGGGGGCCCTAATGAAAAACTGTTTTTT.

The chain's CDR3 is CASSPRDRANTEAFF. The CDR3 DNA sequence: TGTGCCAGCAGTCCACGGGACAGGGCGAACACTGAAGCTTTCTTT. The chain uses TRBV28 and TRBJ1-1; 9 bases match TRBD1. Looked up from germline, CDR1 is MDHEN and CDR2 is SYDVKM. The CDR3 consists of 15 residues. The V gene end was trimmed by 5 bases and the J gene end by 1 base; junction bases not matched to a gene: 5.

This chain joins TRBV28 and TRBJ1-2, with TRBD1 as a possible D gene (6 bases). The germline V and J ends were trimmed by 5 bases and 3 bases, with 13 bases remaining between them. CDR1 is MDHEN and CDR2 is SYDVKM in the germline V gene. CDR3 size: 14 residues. The CDR3 bases are TGTGCCAGCAGTAGGACAGCTCATTACTATGGCTACACCTTC. Encoded protein: CASSRTAHYYGYTF.

The chain recombines TRBV5-1 with TRBJ1-5; 7 nucleotides agree with TRBD1. There are 15 residues in the CDR3. Losses at the gene ends were 4 bases for V and 3 bases for J; bases not matched to a gene: 7. Germline CDR1 is SGHRS and CDR2 is YFSETQ. CDR3 DNA: TGCGCCAGCAGCCCGACAGGGAACTACAATCAGCCCCAGCATTTT. It encodes CASSPTGNYNQPQHF.

This chain connects TRBV9 to TRBJ2-7, with a weak D call TRBD1 (5 bases). CDR1 is SGDLS and CDR2 is YYNGEE in the germline V gene. The CDR3 is made up of 13 amino acids. The V gene lost 0 bases and the J gene lost 3 bases, with 7 bases spanning the gap. The CDR3: CASSVGDSYEQYF. The DNA for the CDR3 is TGTGCCAGCAGCGTAGGAGACAGCTACGAGCAGTACTTC.

This clone appeared a few times. V and J are TRBV2 and TRBJ2-7; 8 bases are shared with TRBD1. This CDR3 comprises 14 residues. CDR1 and CDR2 (germline): SNHLY, FYNNEI. V lost 6 bases to trimming and J lost 2 bases; unmatched junction nucleotides: 6. CDR3 DNA sequence: TGTGCCAGCAGAGGGGGACAGGTCGCCTACGAGCAGTACTTC. Its translation: CASRGGQVAYEQYF. The full variable domain, its missing parts supplied by reference TRBV2 and TRBJ2-7, is EPEVTQTPSHQVTQMGQEVILRCVPISNHLYFYWYRQILGQKVEFLVSFYNNEISEKSEIFDDQFSVERPDGSNFTLKIRSTKLEDSAMYFCASRGGQVAYEQYFGPGTRLTVT.

The chain couples TRBV7-2 to TRBJ1-2; TRBD1 aligns across 10 bases. This CDR3 region has 14 residues. The V segment lost 2 bases and the J segment 7 bases; nucleotides outside the gene matches: 4. CDR1 is SGHTA and CDR2 is FQGNSA in the germline V gene. The CDR3 bases are TGTGCCAGCAGCTTACTCCGGACAGGGGGTGGCTACACCTTC. Protein product: CASSLLRTGGGYTF.

Only a few counts were recorded for this clone. The chain couples TRBV6-5 to TRBJ2-1; maybe TRBD2 (6 bases). Per germline, CDR1 MNHEY and CDR2 SVGAGI. The V end lost 3 bases, the J end lost 5 bases, and 11 bases lay between the germline ends. CDR3 length: 14 amino acids. CDR3 protein: CASSYGGLNNEQFF. The CDR3 DNA sequence: TGTGCCAGCAGTTATGGGGGACTGAACAATGAGCAGTTCTTC.

V is TRBV5-1 and J is TRBJ2-7; no firm D call. The ends were cut back, 5 bases at V and 0 bases at J, with 12 bases in the middle. The CDR3 loop spans 14 amino acids. Germline assignment: CDR1 SGHRS and CDR2 YFSETQ. The CDR3 spells CASRSGLGSYEQYF. The CDR3 region has the DNA TGCGCCAGCAGGTCAGGTCTCGGCTCCTACGAGCAGTACTTC.

This chain uses TRBV9 with TRBJ2-2; D unclear. Trimming removed 2 bases from V and 6 bases from J, with 8 bases in between. Germline loops: CDR1 SGDLS, CDR2 YYNGEE. The CDR3 has 13 residues. CDR3 sequence reads: CASSVSVPGELFF. The DNA for the CDR3 is TGTGCCAGCAGCGTTTCGGTCCCCGGGGAGCTGTTTTTT.

The chain links TRBV6-1 to TRBJ2-1, with 14 bases that match TRBD2. With V trimmed by 6 bases and J by 9 bases, 7 bases remained unmatched. The CDR3 totals 15 residues. Germline CDR1 is MNHNS and CDR2 is SASEGT. This chain's CDR3 is CASRETSGGAGEQFF. The CDR3 DNA reads TGTGCCAGCAGGGAGACTAGCGGGGGGGCAGGTGAGCAGTTCTTC.

This chain connects TRBV11-1 to TRBJ1-6, with 7 bases lining up with TRBD1. The germline V gene has CDR1 SGHAT and CDR2 FQDESV (reference sequence). Trimming cost V 4 bases and J 3 bases; bases outside gene matches: 3. The CDR3 loop spans 15 amino acids. The CDR3 here is CASSSGQDYNSPLHF. CDR3 bases: TGTGCCAGCAGCTCCGGACAGGACTATAATTCACCCCTCCACTTT.

The rearrangement uses TRBV2 and TRBJ1-5; tentatively, D is TRBD1 (6 bases). Germline V gives CDR1 SNHLY, CDR2 FYNNEI. The V end was cut by 2 bases, the J end by 7 bases, with 12 bases between. CDR3 size: 14 residues. The CDR3 bases are TGTGCCAGCAGTGAAACAGGGTTGCGGCAGCCCCAGCATTTT. Translating gives CASSETGLRQPQHF.

This clone was counted between two and nine times. The V and J genes are TRBV5-3 and TRBJ1-2; TRBD1 agrees at 9 bases. TRBV5-3 has ORF status, its function being uncertain. The CDR3 is made up of 15 amino acids. The junction had 9 bases not matched to a gene; V was cut back by 4 bases and J by 5 bases. The CDR3 region has the DNA TGTGCCAGAAGCCTCCGGGACAGGGAGGGGTATGGCTACACCTTC. Amino acid sequence: CARSLRDREGYGYTF.

This clone came up a few times. In nucleotides, the CDR3 is TGCGCCAGCAGCTCCACCACAGGGTGGGACATTAGCGGGGAGCTGTTTTTT. Translated, it gives CASSSTTGWDISGELFF. The rearrangement links TRBV5-1 to TRBJ2-2; tentatively, D is TRBD1 (6 bases). Per germline, CDR1 SGHRS and CDR2 YFSETQ. Between the trimmed V and J ends, which lost 3 bases and 7 bases, there was a span of 22 bases. This CDR3 is built from 17 residues.

The rearrangement joins TRBV5-6 to TRBJ1-3; D perhaps matches TRBD1 (5 bases). The CDR3 has 14 amino acids. Trimming removed 5 bases from V and 3 bases from J, with 12 bases in between. CDR1 and CDR2 from the germline V gene are SGHDT and YYEEEE. This chain's CDR3 is CASRKGLGGNTIYF. CDR3 DNA sequence: TGTGCCAGCAGGAAGGGACTGGGTGGAAACACCATATATTTT.

The gene calls are TRBV28 and TRBJ1-1; a weak D match, TRBD1 (5 bases). V dropped 4 bases and J dropped 1 base, with 13 bases sitting between them. This CDR3 has 15 amino acids. Germline V gives CDR1 MDHEN, CDR2 SYDVKM. CDR3 loop: CASSSLGGENTEAFF. Written as DNA, the CDR3 is TGTGCCAGCAGTTCCCTCGGGGGTGAGAACACTGAAGCTTTCTTT.

The rearrangement joins TRBV7-2 to TRBJ1-5; TRBD1 agrees at 7 bases. The V gene's germline CDR1 is SGHTA and CDR2 FQGNSA. The CDR3 spans 14 residues. Germline trimming cut 3 bases from V and 5 bases from J; bases unmatched to any gene: 4. As DNA, the CDR3 is TGTGCCAGCAGCTTCAGGGGGTTCGATCAGCCCCAGCATTTT. It specifies CASSFRGFDQPQHF.

Comment on this clone: Germline is not matched at one junction end, which may reflect a read error. This chain links TRBV7-9 with TRBJ2-7; 9 nucleotides line up with TRBD2. The length of the CDR3 is 16 residues. Germline lookup yields CDR1 SEHNR and CDR2 FQNEAQ (reference sequence). CDR3 bases: TGTTCCAGCAGCAGGACGAGCGGGGGGCCTCCCTACGAGCAGTACTTC. It encodes CSSSRTSGGPPYEQYF.

Ten or more counts support this clone. In DNA, the CDR3 is TGCGCCAGCAGCCAAGATTTCGACACCGGGGAGCTGTTTTTT. It codes for CASSQDFDTGELFF. V and J are TRBV4-1 and TRBJ2-2; D remains ambiguous. V lost 0 bases to trimming and J lost 3 bases, with 5 bases between them. The CDR3 consists of 14 residues. Germline V lookup: CDR1 MGHRA, CDR2 YSYEKL.

The chain links TRBV15 to TRBJ1-6, with D tentatively TRBD1 (5 bases). CDR3 length: 15 residues. Germline CDR1 reads LNHNV; CDR2 reads YYDKDF (reference sequence). The V gene lost 0 bases and the J gene lost 6 bases, with 9 bases spanning the gap. The CDR3 sequence: CATSRDQGSNSPLHF. The CDR3 DNA reads TGTGCCACCAGCAGAGATCAGGGCAGTAATTCACCCCTCCACTTT.

The rearrangement links TRBV19 to TRBJ1-2, with D unclear. V lost 7 bases and J lost 4, with 16 bases in between. CDR1 is LNHDA, CDR2 SQIVND, per germline (reference sequence). There are 14 residues in the CDR3. CDR3: CASKMLGSSYGYTF. CDR3 in DNA: TGTGCCAGTAAAATGCTAGGGAGTTCCTATGGCTACACCTTC.

The chain combines TRBV7-9 with TRBJ2-7, with 9 bases that match TRBD1. Trimming at V came to 5 bases and at J to 6 bases, leaving 8 bases not matched to a gene. Germline loops: CDR1 SEHNR, CDR2 FQNEAQ (reference sequence). The CDR3 contains 14 residues. The CDR3 sequence: CASSPGQGRVEQYF. Written as DNA, the CDR3 is TGTGCCAGCAGCCCCGGACAGGGGAGGGTCGAGCAGTACTTC.

The rearrangement joins TRBV11-3 to TRBJ2-3; D not certain. V shed 2 bases and J shed 0 bases, with 9 bases lying between them. The CDR3 has 15 amino acids. The germline V gene encodes CDR1 SGHNT and CDR2 YENEEA. This CDR3 reads CASSLRLGSTDTQYF. The CDR3 bases are TGTGCCAGCAGCTTAAGACTGGGTAGCACAGATACGCAGTATTTT.

V usage is TRBV19 and J usage is TRBJ1-1; D may be TRBD1 (6 bases). Germline V gene sequence: CDR1 LNHDA, CDR2 SQIVND (reference sequence). This CDR3 spans 17 amino acids. The V gene lost 5 bases and the J gene lost 1 base, with 20 bases spanning the gap. The DNA of the CDR3 is TGTGCCAGTAGTGCTACTGACGCAGGGGTATGGAACACTGAAGCTTTCTTT. This gives the protein CASSATDAGVWNTEAFF.

The gene calls are TRBV5-1 and TRBJ1-2, with 12 bases aligning to TRBD1. The germline V gene encodes CDR1 SGHRS and CDR2 YFSETQ. This CDR3 has 14 amino acids. V gave up 4 bases and J gave up 8 bases; unmatched junction bases: 6. The CDR3 DNA reads TGCGCCAGCAGCCGGGGACAGGGGGCTGAGGGCTACACCTTC. Residues: CASSRGQGAEGYTF.

The J gene is TRBJ1-4, the V gene TRBV5-1; D might be TRBD1 (5 bases). This CDR3 contains 17 residues. V gave up 3 bases and J gave up 0 bases, with 15 bases separating them. The germline V gene encodes CDR1 SGHRS and CDR2 YFSETQ. The CDR3 is CASSYPTASATNEKLFF. CDR3 in DNA: TGCGCCAGCAGCTACCCGACAGCTTCTGCAACTAATGAAAAACTGTTTTTT. Full variable domain (outside the CDR3, taken from reference TRBV5-1 and TRBJ1-4): KAGVTQTPRYLIKTRGQQVTLSCSPISGHRSVSWYQQTPGQGLQFLFEYFSETQRNKGNFPGRFSGRQFSNSRSEMNVSTLELGDSALYLCASSYPTASATNEKLFFGSGTQLSVL.

For the CDR3, the DNA is TGTGCCAGCAGCTTAGACCAGTACGAGCAGTACTTC. Amino acids: CASSLDQYEQYF. This chain joins TRBV11-2 and TRBJ2-7; D is uncertain. Germline V lookup: CDR1 SGHAT, CDR2 FQNNGV. Trimming left V 0 bases short and J 4 bases short, with 4 bases between. The CDR3 is made up of 12 amino acids.

This clone has more than one count but fewer than ten. The chain combines TRBV2 with TRBJ1-6, with D tentatively TRBD1 (5 bases). The CDR3 is 15 amino acids. V was shortened by 7 bases and J by 9 bases, with 19 bases between the two germline ends. Germline V gene data show CDR1 as SNHLY and CDR2 as FYNNEI. The CDR3 nucleotides read TGTGCCAGCATCCCTACGGAGGGGAGGCGTTCACCCCTCCACTTT. Translating gives CASIPTEGRRSPLHF.